This T cell receptor beta chain was recovered during a study of vaccination and CD4 T cells after COVID-19. Overall study results and limits: The median proportion of reactive clones detected only post-vaccination in convalescent patients was 65% to 90%. The study found median SARS-CoV-2-reactive clonotypes rising from 21 to 38, not significantly.

The treatment here: roughly 10-day PBMC culture with coronavirus spike peptide pools or control peptides (ViraFEST assay). In the case of this clonotype: Its antigen is not known.

Germline CDR1 and CDR2: SGHTA and FQGNSA. Germline trimming cut 1 base from V and 6 bases from J; bases unmatched to any gene: 5. CDR3 length: 15 amino acids. At the Johns Hopkins FTIC core, DNA taken from cultured CD4+ T cells was sequenced by way of the Oncomine TCR Beta short-read assay. From the PCR reads, TCRdb called clonotypes with MiXCR, one entry per CDR3 protein. The repertoire consists of under 6,000 distinct CDR3 sequences, with around 43% occurring once and the leading ten covering about 61%. The chain couples TRBV7-2 to TRBJ2-7; 11 bases agree with TRBD1. The clonotype was recovered from a human donor who had recovered from COVID-19. The sample was CD4+ T cells from blood, cultured in vitro. This CDR3 is CASSLVGQGAREQYF. DNA for the CDR3: TGTGCCAGCAGCTTAGTCGGACAGGGGGCACGCGAGCAGTACTTC.